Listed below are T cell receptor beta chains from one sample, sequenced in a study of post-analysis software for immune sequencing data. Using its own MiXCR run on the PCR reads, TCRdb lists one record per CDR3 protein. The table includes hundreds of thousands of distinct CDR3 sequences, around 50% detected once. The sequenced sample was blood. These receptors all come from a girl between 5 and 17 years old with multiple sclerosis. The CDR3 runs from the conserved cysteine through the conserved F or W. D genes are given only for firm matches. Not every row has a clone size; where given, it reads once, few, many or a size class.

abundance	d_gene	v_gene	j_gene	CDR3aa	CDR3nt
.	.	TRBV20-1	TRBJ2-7	CSARRDFPYEQYF	TGCAGTGCCCGAAGGGACTTCCCCTACGAGCAGTACTTC
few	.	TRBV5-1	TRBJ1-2	CASSPEVWGGYTF	TGCGCCAGCAGCCCCGAAGTTTGGGGTGGCTACACCTTC
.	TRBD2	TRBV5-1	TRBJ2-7	CASSLGASGGANEQYF	TGCGCCAGCAGCTTGGGCGCTAGCGGGGGGGCAAACGAGCAGTACTTC
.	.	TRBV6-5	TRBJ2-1	CASSYRRVSSYNEQFF	TGTGCCAGCAGTTACAGGCGGGTGAGCTCCTACAATGAGCAGTTCTTC
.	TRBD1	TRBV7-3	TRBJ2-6	CASSSGQGLSGANVLTF	TGTGCCAGCAGCTCGGGACAGGGACTCTCTGGGGCCAACGTCCTGACTTTC
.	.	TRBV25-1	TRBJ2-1	CASSSPSIGYNEQFF	TGTGCCAGCAGCTCCCCCTCGATAGGGTACAATGAGCAGTTCTTC
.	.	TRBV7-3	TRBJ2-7	CASSLLVGIKYEQYF	TGTGCCAGCAGCTTACTAGTGGGCATCAAGTACGAGCAGTACTTC
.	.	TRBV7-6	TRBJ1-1	CASSSQAAGRGGTEAFF	TGTGCCAGCAGCTCCCAGGCCGCGGGTCGCGGAGGGACTGAAGCTTTCTTT
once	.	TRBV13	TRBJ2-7	CASSFRRPPYEQYF	TGTGCCAGCAGCTTCCGCAGGCCGCCCTACGAGCAGTACTTC
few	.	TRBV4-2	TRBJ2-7	CASSQGRGISYEQYF	TGTGCCAGCAGCCAAGGCAGGGGAATCTCCTACGAGCAGTACTTC
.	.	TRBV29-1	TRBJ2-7	CSVGYKLREDYEQYF	TGCAGCGTTGGCTACAAGCTCCGGGAAGACTACGAGCAGTACTTC
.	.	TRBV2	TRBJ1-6	CASSIQSYNSPLHF	TGTGCCAGCAGCATCCAGTCCTATAATTCACCCCTCCACTTT
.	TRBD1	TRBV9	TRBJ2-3	CASSVVWDRATDTQYF	TGTGCCAGCAGCGTAGTTTGGGACAGAGCCACAGATACGCAGTATTTT
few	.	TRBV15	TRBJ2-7	CATSRPDSLSYEQYF	TGTGCCACCAGCAGACCCGACAGCCTATCCTACGAGCAGTACTTC
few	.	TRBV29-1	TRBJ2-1	CSPRLRSYNEQFF	TGCAGCCCGCGACTCCGCTCCTACAATGAGCAGTTCTTC
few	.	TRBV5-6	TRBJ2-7	CASSGNGPYEQYF	TGTGCCAGCAGCGGCAATGGCCCCTACGAGCAGTACTTC
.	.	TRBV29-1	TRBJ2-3	CSARGENTDTQYF	TGTAGCGCCCGGGGCGAAAACACAGATACGCAGTATTTT
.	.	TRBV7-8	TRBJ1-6	CASRLLFSSPLHF	TGTGCCAGCAGGCTTCTGTTCTCCTCACCCCTCCACTTT
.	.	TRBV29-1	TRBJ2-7	CSVLTITSYEQYF	TGCAGCGTTTTGACGATAACTTCCTACGAGCAGTACTTC
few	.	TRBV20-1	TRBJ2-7	CSAQFPGGYEQYF	TGCAGTGCTCAATTCCCCGGCGGCTACGAGCAGTACTTC
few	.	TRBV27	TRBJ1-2	CASSFTGGLGYTF	TGTGCCAGCAGTTTTACGGGAGGTCTCGGCTACACCTTC
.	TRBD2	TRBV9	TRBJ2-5	CASSVEWAGGTQETQYF	TGTGCCAGCAGCGTAGAATGGGCGGGGGGTACCCAAGAGACCCAGTACTTC
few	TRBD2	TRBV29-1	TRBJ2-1	CSVVRLAKGEQFF	TGCAGCGTTGTAAGACTAGCGAAGGGTGAGCAGTTCTTC
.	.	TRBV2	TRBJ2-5	CASVRDNQETQYF	TGTGCCAGCGTCCGGGACAACCAAGAGACCCAGTACTTC
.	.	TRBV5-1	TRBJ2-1	CASSESPPGARINEQFF	TGCGCCAGCAGCGAGTCCCCCCCAGGGGCGCGCATCAATGAGCAGTTCTTC
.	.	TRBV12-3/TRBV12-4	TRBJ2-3	CASSLFQGRRDTQYF	TGTGCCAGCAGTTTATTTCAGGGGCGCAGAGATACGCAGTATTTT
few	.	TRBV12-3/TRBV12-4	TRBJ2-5	CASSLGGDQTQYF	TGTGCCAGCAGTTTAGGGGGGGATCAGACCCAGTACTTC
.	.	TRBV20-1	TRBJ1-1	CSASHGPKSNTEAFF	TGCAGTGCTAGCCACGGACCGAAATCGAACACTGAAGCTTTCTTT
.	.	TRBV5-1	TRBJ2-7	CASSLDLTAGRLHEQYF	TGCGCCAGCAGCTTGGACTTAACGGCAGGGAGGTTGCACGAGCAGTACTTC
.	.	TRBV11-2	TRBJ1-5	CASSPRLNLNQPQHF	TGTGCCAGCAGCCCCCGGTTGAACCTAAATCAGCCCCAGCATTTT
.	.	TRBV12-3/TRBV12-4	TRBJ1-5	CASSFGVLQPQHF	TGTGCCAGCAGTTTCGGGGTTCTTCAGCCCCAGCATTTT
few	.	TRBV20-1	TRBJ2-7	CSASLGREQYF	TGCAGTGCTAGTTTAGGGAGAGAGCAGTACTTC
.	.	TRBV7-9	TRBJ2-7	CASTGKSSYEQYF	TGTGCCAGCACAGGCAAGAGCTCCTACGAGCAGTACTTC
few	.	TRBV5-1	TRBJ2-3	CASSGQLGLDTQYF	TGCGCCAGCAGCGGGCAACTAGGACTCGATACGCAGTATTTT
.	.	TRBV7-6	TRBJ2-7	CASSLGEAGIYEQYF	TGTGCCAGCAGCTTGGGGGAGGCGGGGATTTACGAGCAGTACTTC
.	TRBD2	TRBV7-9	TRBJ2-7	CASSRPSGGSYEQYF	TGTGCCAGCAGCCGTCCCTCGGGGGGCTCCTACGAGCAGTACTTC
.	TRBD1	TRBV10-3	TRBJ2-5	CAIKPTGDETQYF	TGTGCCATCAAGCCGACAGGGGACGAGACCCAGTACTTC
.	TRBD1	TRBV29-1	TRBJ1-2	CSVSKGTGNYGYTF	TGCAGCGTTTCCAAGGGGACAGGGAACTATGGCTACACCTTC
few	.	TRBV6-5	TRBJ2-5	CASKGQGHKTQYF	TGTGCCAGTAAAGGGCAGGGGCACAAGACCCAGTACTTC
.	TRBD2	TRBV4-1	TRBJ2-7	CASSQILAEFDYEQYF	TGCGCCAGCAGCCAGATACTAGCGGAGTTTGACTACGAGCAGTACTTC
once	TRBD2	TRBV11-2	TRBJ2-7	CASSRFPLTSGEYERYF	TGTGCCAGCAGCCGTTTTCCCTTGACTAGCGGAGAATACGAGCGGTACTTC
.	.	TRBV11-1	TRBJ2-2	CASSPLTYTGELFF	TGTGCCAGCAGTCCTTTGACCTACACCGGGGAGCTGTTTTTT
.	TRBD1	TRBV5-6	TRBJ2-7	CASSQTGTGGEVSYEQYF	TGTGCCAGCAGCCAGACGGGGACAGGGGGCGAGGTATCCTACGAGCAGTACTTC
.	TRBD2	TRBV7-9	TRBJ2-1	CSSSSLEWRELSNEQFF	TGTTCCAGCAGCTCCCTGGAGTGGCGGGAGCTTAGTAATGAGCAGTTCTTC
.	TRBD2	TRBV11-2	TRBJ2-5	CASSSLTSVRETQYF	TGTGCCAGCAGCTCGTTAACTAGCGTGCGGGAGACCCAGTACTTC
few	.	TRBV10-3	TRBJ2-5	CAISEFRDNQETQYF	TGTGCCATCAGTGAGTTCCGGGACAACCAAGAGACCCAGTACTTC
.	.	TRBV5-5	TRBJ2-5	CASSTHTGQETQYF	TGTGCCAGCAGCACGCACACAGGACAAGAGACCCAGTACTTC
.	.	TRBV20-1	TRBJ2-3	CSALWTASSTDTQYF	TGCAGTGCCCTCTGGACCGCCTCAAGCACAGATACGCAGTATTTT
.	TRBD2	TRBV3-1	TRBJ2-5	CASSQGSGTWIVYEQYF	TGTGCCAGCAGCCAAGGTAGCGGGACTTGGATCGTCTACGAACAGTACTTC
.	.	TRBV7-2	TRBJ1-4	CASSLWESSGKLFF	TGTGCCAGCAGCTTATGGGAGAGTTCGGGGAAACTGTTTTTT
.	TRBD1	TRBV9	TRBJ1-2	CASSTDRGLYGYTF	TGTGCCAGCAGCACTGACAGGGGGCTCTATGGCTACACCTTC
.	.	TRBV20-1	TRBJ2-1	CSTRTPYNEQFF	TGCAGTACTCGGACACCATACAATGAGCAGTTCTTC
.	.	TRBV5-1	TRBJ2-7	CTSSLDGPNYEQYF	TGCACCAGCAGCTTGGATGGACCTAACTACGAGCAGTACTTC